The 19 T cell receptor beta chains presented below share a single source sample, sequenced in a study of CD8+CD57+ T cells in acquired aplastic anemia. The patients chosen for sequencing had shown expansion of CD8+CD57+ cells (detected by flow cytometry). Genomic DNA, the template, was used for profiling of the TCR beta VDJ and CDR3. TCRdb redid the calling of the reads with MiXCR, one entry per CDR3 protein. The sample shows approximately 100,000 distinct CDR3 sequences, 55% to 70% of them seen only once. Sequencing was done on a sample of sorted CD4+, CD8+, or CD8+CD57+ T cells (not recorded which) from PBMCs. These receptors came from a human donor with aplastic anemia.

This clonotype was recorded many times. The chain employs TRBV9 and TRBJ1-1; D is ambiguous. V dropped 7 bases and J dropped 1 base, with 8 bases sitting between them. Germline V gene lookup returns CDR1 SGDLS and CDR2 YYNGEE. The length of the CDR3 is 12 residues. This CDR3 is CASQGPNTEAFF. For the CDR3, the DNA is TGTGCCAGCCAAGGACCGAACACTGAAGCTTTCTTT.

J is TRBJ2-1 and V is TRBV30; D not resolved. The CDR3 extends over 10 amino acids. The germline gives CDR1 GTSNPN, CDR2 SVGIG (reference sequence). Trimming pared 2 bases from V and 6 bases from J, leaving 2 bases between. The CDR3: CAWSRNEQFF. The CDR3 DNA is TGTGCCTGGAGTCGCAATGAGCAGTTCTTC. The full variable domain, its missing parts supplied by reference TRBV30 and TRBJ2-1, is SQTIHQWPATLVQPVGSPLSLECTVEGTSNPNLYWYRQAAGRGLQLLFYSVGIGQISSEVPQNLSASRPQDRQFILSSKKLLLSDSGFYLCAWSRNEQFFGPGTRLTVL.

The chain carries TRBV7-2 and TRBJ2-7; D call uncertain. CDR3 length equals 14 residues. Germline loops: CDR1 SGHTA, CDR2 FQGNSA. With 2 bases removed from V and 2 bases from J, the gap between germline ends came to 10 bases. CDR3 sequence: CASSLNGGPYEQYF. Written as DNA, the CDR3 is TGTGCCAGCAGCTTAAACGGTGGTCCCTACGAGCAGTACTTC.

The chain joins TRBV2 to TRBJ2-5; no definite D call. CDR3 length: 12 residues. Germline V lookup: CDR1 SNHLY, CDR2 FYNNEI. V lost 10 bases and J lost 2, with 11 bases in between. The CDR3 sequence is CATGRPQETQYF. The CDR3 DNA reads TGTGCCACCGGACGGCCGCAAGAGACCCAGTACTTC.

The V and J genes are TRBV11-1 and TRBJ1-6, with D maybe TRBD1 (5 bases). V lost 0 bases and J lost 7, with 13 bases in between. Germline V gene sequence: CDR1 SGHAT, CDR2 FQDESV (reference sequence). The CDR3 has 16 amino acids. For the CDR3, the DNA is TGTGCCAGCAGCTTAGCGGGGACTCAAGTGAATTCACCCCTCCACTTT. This gives the protein CASSLAGTQVNSPLHF.

This clonotype appeared many times. The chain links TRBV25-1 to TRBJ1-2, with 7 nucleotides matching TRBD1. Losses at the gene ends were 1 base for V and 6 bases for J; bases not matched to a gene: 5. Germline assignment: CDR1 MGHDK and CDR2 SYGVNS. The CDR3 is 14 residues long. The CDR3 DNA sequence: TGTGCCAGCAGTGAATTACAGGGGACGGATGGCTACACCTTC. It encodes CASSELQGTDGYTF.

This chain links TRBV29-1 with TRBJ1-2; no clear D. Between the trimmed V and J ends, which lost 4 bases and 3 bases, there was a span of 6 bases. Per germline, CDR1 SQVTM and CDR2 ANQGSEA. CDR3 size: 11 residues. The CDR3 nucleotides are TGCAGCGTTGGGGAGGACTATGGCTACACCTTC. Translating it yields CSVGEDYGYTF.

Of note for this clonotype: At one end, the junction sequence differs from germline, possibly due to a read error. The chain recombines TRBV2 with TRBJ1-2; D unclear. The germline V gene has CDR1 SNHLY and CDR2 FYNNEI. The CDR3 totals 13 residues. This CDR3 is CASSERLNSGYTF. For the CDR3, the DNA is TGTGCCAGCAGTGAAAGGCTGAACTCTGGCTACACCTTC.

The chain carries TRBV13 and TRBJ2-3, with D unclear. V was shortened by 3 bases and J by 6 bases, with 4 bases between the two germline ends. The CDR3 has 11 residues. CDR1 and CDR2 from the germline V gene are PRHDT and FYEKMQ (reference sequence). Written as DNA, the CDR3 is TGTGCCAGCAGCTTGTCCGATACGCAGTATTTT. Amino acid sequence: CASSLSDTQYF.

The rearrangement joins TRBV11-2 to TRBJ1-6; 8 bases fit TRBD1. CDR3 length: 16 amino acids. The germline V gene encodes CDR1 SGHAT and CDR2 FQNNGV. Trimming at V came to 6 bases and at J to 5 bases, leaving 9 bases not matched to a gene. DNA of the CDR3: TGTGCCAGCAGTGAGTGGACAGGGAGTAATAATTCACCCCTCCACTTT. Amino acid sequence: CASSEWTGSNNSPLHF.

This clonotype was seen only once. V gene TRBV7-9 combines with J gene TRBJ2-5; D unresolved. Deletions cut 8 bases from V and 4 bases from J, with 14 bases between. Germline-derived CDR1 and CDR2 are SEHNR and FQNEAQ (reference sequence). The CDR3 covers 13 residues. The CDR3 loop is CASGVIPAETQYF. CDR3 in DNA: TGTGCCAGCGGCGTTATCCCCGCAGAGACCCAGTACTTC.

This clonotype was detected ten times or more. V is TRBV13 and J is TRBJ1-1; D is ambiguous. V lost 2 bases, J lost 6 bases, and 10 bases lay in between. The germline CDR1 and CDR2 sequences are PRHDT and FYEKMQ (reference sequence). This CDR3 is built from 13 residues. In DNA, the CDR3 is TGTGCCAGCAGCTTACCCCCCTCCCCTGAAGCTTTCTTT. It codes for CASSLPPSPEAFF.

V is TRBV25-1 and J is TRBJ2-3, with D possibly being TRBD2 (6 bases). Germline-derived CDR1 and CDR2 are MGHDK and SYGVNS. V gave up 5 bases and J gave up 0 bases, with 15 bases separating them. CDR3 size: 16 residues. DNA for the CDR3: TGTGCCAGCAGTCCCTATAGCGGATTTAGCACAGATACGCAGTATTTT. Amino acids: CASSPYSGFSTDTQYF.

This chain joins TRBV29-1 and TRBJ2-7; TRBD2 aligns across 8 bases. Germline lookup yields CDR1 SQVTM and CDR2 ANQGSEA. Losses at the gene ends were 6 bases for V and 2 bases for J; bases not matched to a gene: 9. This CDR3 is built from 14 residues. The CDR3 loop is CSVLLSGGPYEQYF. The CDR3, as DNA: TGCAGCGTCCTTCTCTCGGGAGGGCCCTACGAGCAGTACTTC.

This clonotype was counted ten times or more. V gene TRBV19 combines with J gene TRBJ1-1; D might be TRBD1 (6 bases). The CDR3 sequence is 14 residues long. The V end was cut by 6 bases, the J end by 4 bases, with 15 bases between. Germline loops: CDR1 LNHDA, CDR2 SQIVND (reference sequence). The CDR3 coding sequence is TGTGCCAGTAGCCAGGACAGCCCGGGCACTGAAGCTTTCTTT. This sequence encodes CASSQDSPGTEAFF.

In this sample, this clonotype turned up a few times. The rearrangement joins TRBV19 to TRBJ2-3; D not certain. Trimming pared 4 bases from V and 5 bases from J, leaving 10 bases between. The CDR3 extends over 13 amino acids. Germline values: CDR1 LNHDA, CDR2 SQIVND (reference sequence). The CDR3 nucleotides read TGTGCCAGTAGTACCTCCAGAGGAGATACGCAGTATTTT. This gives the protein CASSTSRGDTQYF.

The chain recombines TRBV10-3 with TRBJ1-6; the D is unclear. Per germline, CDR1 ENHRY and CDR2 SYGVKD. The CDR3 spans 13 residues. V was pared by 4 bases and J by 6 bases, with 7 bases between. In DNA, the CDR3 is TGTGCCATCAGTGCCTCCATTAATTCACCCCTCCACTTT. Translation: CAISASINSPLHF.

V is TRBV10-3 and J is TRBJ2-2, with a possible D match to TRBD2 (5 bases). The CDR3 totals 12 residues. From germline, CDR1 is ENHRY and CDR2 SYGVKD. Trimming took 11 bases from V and 8 from J, leaving 15 bases between them. CDR3 amino acids: CAVYSDSGELFF. The CDR3 nucleotides are TGTGCCGTCTATAGCGACTCGGGGGAGCTGTTTTTT.

This clonotype was seen at least ten times. J is TRBJ1-1 and V is TRBV27, with D unclear. Per the germline V gene, CDR1 is MNHEY and CDR2 is SMNVEV (reference sequence). This CDR3 spans 12 amino acids. V lost 8 bases, J lost 0 bases, and 7 bases lay in between. The chain's CDR3 is CASFGLNTEAFF. The CDR3 nucleotides are TGTGCCAGCTTCGGTCTGAACACTGAAGCTTTCTTT.